The 7 T cell receptor beta chains given below trace back to one sample, sequenced in a study of blood T cell dynamics during melanoma immunotherapy. Indicated time point: week 3, after first cycle of checkpoint inhibitor. Clones were read by immunoSEQ multiplex PCR, and TCRdb kept only the in-frame ones, dropping some. The sample carries roughly 9,700 clones, around 85% recorded once. The source material was blood, sampled from a patient treated with checkpoint blockade. Every receptor here comes from a human donor with melanoma.

Remarks on this clone: The junction shows a germline mismatch at one end, possibly a read error. The DNA for the CDR3 is TGTGCCAGCGGCTTAGATTCGGGCAGAACTAACTATGGCTACACCTTC. It yields the protein CASGLDSGRTNYGYTF. The chain is built from TRBV7-9 and TRBJ1-2; D gene ambiguous. The length of the CDR3 is 16 residues. Germline V CDR1 and CDR2: SEHNR, FQNEAQ (reference sequence).

The chain couples TRBV7-9 to TRBJ2-7, with D perhaps TRBD2 (6 bases). Trimming shortened V by 6 bases and J by 1 base, and 13 bases separated the two germline ends. The CDR3 contains 14 residues. Germline V gene data show CDR1 as SEHNR and CDR2 as FQNEAQ (reference sequence). The CDR3 loop reads CASSSGTESYEQYF. The CDR3 nucleotides read TGTGCCAGCAGTTCGGGGACTGAATCCTACGAGCAGTACTTC.

This chain joins TRBV7-9 and TRBJ2-7, with a weak D call TRBD2 (5 bases). Trimming removed 5 bases from V and 0 bases from J, with 14 bases in between. The CDR3 covers 15 residues. Germline CDR1 is SEHNR and CDR2 is FQNEAQ (reference sequence). The CDR3 nucleotides read TGTGCCAGCAGCCGCCAAAGAGGGTCCTCCTACGAGCAGTACTTC. This encodes CASSRQRGSSYEQYF.

The rearrangement joins TRBV5-1 to TRBJ1-3; no definite D call. CDR3 length equals 16 residues. Germline CDR1 reads SGHRS; CDR2 reads YFSETQ. The V gene lost 0 bases and the J gene lost 0 bases, with 10 bases spanning the gap. CDR3 bases: TGCGCCAGCAGCTTGGGCGGTTTAAGCTCTGGAAACACCATATATTTT. It yields the protein CASSLGGLSSGNTIYF.

The chain has TRBV15 and TRBJ2-5; D uncertain. V dropped 7 bases and J dropped 5 bases, with 14 bases sitting between them. The germline gives CDR1 LNHNV, CDR2 YYDKDF (reference sequence). This CDR3 is built from 13 residues. The CDR3 spells CATTFGFAETQYF. The CDR3 DNA sequence: TGTGCCACCACGTTTGGCTTTGCCGAGACCCAGTACTTC.

This clone was seen a single time. This chain joins TRBV5-1 and TRBJ2-5; TRBD2 is a possible D gene (5 bases). The CDR3 totals 14 residues. V dropped 5 bases and J dropped 1 base, with 12 bases sitting between them. CDR1 and CDR2 from the germline V gene are SGHRS and YFSETQ. CDR3 loop: CASRLSGVQETQYF. In DNA form, the CDR3 reads TGCGCCAGCAGGCTATCCGGGGTCCAAGAGACCCAGTACTTC.

V gene TRBV6-5 combines with J gene TRBJ2-1, with D perhaps given as TRBD1 or TRBD2 (5 bases each). The CDR3 runs 14 residues. CDR1 is MNHEY, CDR2 SVGAGI, per germline. V was cut by 2 bases and J by 3 bases, with 8 bases left in between. CDR3 in DNA: TGTGCCAGCAGTTACCCGGGACGCTACAATGAGCAGTTCTTC. Its protein product is CASSYPGRYNEQFF.